This TCR beta chain was sequenced during a study of blood T cell repertoires in COVID-19 (dated by TCRdb to 2019 to 2021). Context from the whole study: Samples from collaborators originated in the United States, Italy and Spain and spanned both the acute and convalescent phases of COVID-19. The material from the prospective study consisted of cDNA or gDNA derived from T cells, B-cell-depleted T cells, or PBMCs. The dataset comprised deeply sampled blood TCRbeta repertoires from subjects exposed to, actively infected with, or recovered from COVID-19. The repertoires were released in a freely available public database intended as a resource for research on the immune response to SARS-CoV-2. Samples were obtained from the ongoing ImmuneRACE study (first 160 participants) and from over 1,000 subjects provided by 6 global collaborators. Nearly every sample came with metadata listing a de-identified subject ID, COVID-19 status, age in years and sex. Where available, HLA class I and class II types were obtained from metadata supplied by the sample provider rather than from assay-based typing. On the study overall, not on this receptor specifically: The quantity of clinical and demographic metadata differed by source and by participant and was supplied without curation.

Participants in the prospective study were enrolled through a virtual design, were aged about 18 to 100 years, and lived in approximately 25 United States geographic areas. To assign participants to cohorts, the prospective study relied on clinical history that participants themselves reported in a screening survey and a study questionnaire. Recovered participants in ImmuneRACE Cohort 3 were defined as having two consecutive negative NP/OP PCR tests, clearance from a healthcare professional, or resolution of symptoms. In the prospective study, whole blood, serum and a nasopharyngeal or oropharyngeal swab were collected from each participant by mobile phlebotomists. Additional blood draws and questionnaires over an approximately two-month period could optionally be provided by prospective study participants. Before DNA extraction, blood samples from the prospective study were shipped at room temperature or frozen.

TCRbeta CDR3 regions were amplified from genomic DNA using the immunoSEQ Assay, a bias-controlled multiplex PCR. As for the authors' bioinformatics: Within the assay, amplification of reference gene primers was used to estimate how many nucleated cells each sample contained. Sequence reads were collapsed and filtered to measure the absolute abundance of every unique TCRbeta CDR3 rearrangement. Productive Simpson clonality was computed per sample as the square root of Simpson's diversity index over productive rearrangements. What TCRdb holds here is the immuneACCESS table cut down to in-frame rearrangements. Part of the clones is not present; checked against another copy, under half of the missing clones reflect an unresolved V gene, and the others are unexplained. That table is the source of V, J and clone size, and D and trimming were worked out from the DNA. The sample has about 410,000 clones on record, under 90% of them singletons. About 1.8% of the sample is held by the ten biggest clonotypes.

According to the germline V gene, CDR1 reads MDHEN and CDR2 reads SYDVKM. Measured from the cysteine to the phenylalanine, the CDR3 is 14 residues long. Left in the record is the CDR3 DNA by itself, 42 bases read in frame from the first base. V drops 2 bases and J drops 0 bases, leaving 5 bases in between. As regards this clone: Its antigen is not yet known. Base qualities are not recorded, but no much larger clone differs from it by a single base.

The rearranged segments are TRBV28 and TRBJ1-3, with the identity of the D gene unclear. The TCR originated in a woman in her 30s who had recovered from COVID-19. The specimen was PBMCs or T cells enriched from blood (not recorded which). In nucleotide form, the sequence is TGTGCCAGCAGTTTACGTAGCTCTGGAAACACCATATATTTT. It encodes CASSLRSSGNTIYF. The reference TRBV28 and TRBJ1-3 proteins fill in what lies around the CDR3, so the full variable domain reads DVKVTQSSRYLVKRTGEKVFLECVQDMDHENMFWYRQDPGLGLRLIYFSYDVKMKEKGDIPEGYSVSREKKERFSLILESASTNQTSMYLCASSLRSSGNTIYFGEGSWLTVV.